This T cell receptor (beta chain) emerged from a study of blood T cell repertoires in COVID-19. The germline V and J ends were trimmed by 5 bases and 10 bases, with 12 bases remaining between them. From germline, CDR1 is SGHTA and CDR2 FQGNSA. The CDR3 runs to 12 residues. This study enrolled people aged 18 to 89 from 20 to 25 US geographic areas. Produced via immunoSEQ multiplex PCR; TCRdb's table is partial and in-frame only. Altogether 310,000 or so clones are present, roughly 89% being singletons, with the ten largest covering about 5.5%. The clonotype originates from a woman between 35 and 50 years old who had recovered from COVID-19. The chain combines TRBV7-2 with TRBJ1-5, with TRBD1 as a possible D gene (5 bases). The specimen sequenced was PBMCs or T cells enriched from blood (not recorded which). DNA for the CDR3: TGTGCCAGCAGCCCATCGGGGGGTCCCCAGCATTTT. This sequence encodes CASSPSGGPQHF.